A single T cell receptor beta chain is shown here with its context. Trimming shortened V by 3 bases and J by 6 bases, and 12 bases separated the two germline ends. The CDR3 length is 13 residues. Germline-derived CDR1 and CDR2 are SGHNT and YYREEE (reference sequence). In the original processing: It was from reference gene primer amplification that nucleated cell counts were estimated. Clones were sequenced by immunoSEQ multiplex PCR, and TCRdb holds only the in-frame ones, with some missing. The DNA gave D and trimming, while V, J and clone size come from that table. The sample shows approximately 120,000 clones, approximately 74% of them seen only once. It was during active infection that Seattle patients were enrolled and then longitudinally followed. This record comes from a study of blood T cell repertoires in COVID-19.

This TCR was sampled from a man aged 80 or over with COVID-19, enrolled during active disease. V usage is TRBV5-4 and J usage is TRBJ2-5; a weak D match, TRBD2 (5 bases). The sequencing input was peripheral blood. CDR3 nucleotide sequence: TGTGCCAGCAGCTCACTAGGGATGAAGACCCAGTACTTC. It specifies CASSSLGMKTQYF.